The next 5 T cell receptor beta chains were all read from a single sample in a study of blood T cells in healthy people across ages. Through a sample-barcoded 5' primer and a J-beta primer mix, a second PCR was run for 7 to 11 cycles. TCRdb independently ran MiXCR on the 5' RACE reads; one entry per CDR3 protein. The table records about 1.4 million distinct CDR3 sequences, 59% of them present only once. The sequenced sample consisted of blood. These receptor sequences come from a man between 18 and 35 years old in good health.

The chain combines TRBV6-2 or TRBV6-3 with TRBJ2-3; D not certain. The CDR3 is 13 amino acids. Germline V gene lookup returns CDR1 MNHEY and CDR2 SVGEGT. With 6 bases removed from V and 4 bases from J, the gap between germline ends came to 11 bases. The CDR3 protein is CASRERAPDTQYF. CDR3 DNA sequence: TGTGCCAGCAGGGAACGAGCACCAGATACGCAGTATTTT.

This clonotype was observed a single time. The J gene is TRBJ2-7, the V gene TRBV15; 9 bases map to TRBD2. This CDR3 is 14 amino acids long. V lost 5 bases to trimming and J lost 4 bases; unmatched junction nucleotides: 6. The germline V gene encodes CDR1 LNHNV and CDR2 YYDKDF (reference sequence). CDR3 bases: TGTGCCACCAGCCCGGGACTAGCCCTTTACGAGCAGTACTTC. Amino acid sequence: CATSPGLALYEQYF.

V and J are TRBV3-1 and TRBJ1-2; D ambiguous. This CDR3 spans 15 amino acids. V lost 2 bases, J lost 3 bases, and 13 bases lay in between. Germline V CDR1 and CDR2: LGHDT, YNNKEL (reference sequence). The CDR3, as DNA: TGTGCCAGCAGCCAACCCAGAGGGATGGACTATGGCTACACCTTC. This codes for CASSQPRGMDYGYTF.

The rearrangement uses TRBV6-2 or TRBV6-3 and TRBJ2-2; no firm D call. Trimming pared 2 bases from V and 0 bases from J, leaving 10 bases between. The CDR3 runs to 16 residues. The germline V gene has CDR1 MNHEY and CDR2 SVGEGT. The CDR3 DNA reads TGTGCCAGCAGTTACCCCCGGCGGACGAACACCGGGGAGCTGTTTTTT. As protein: CASSYPRRTNTGELFF.

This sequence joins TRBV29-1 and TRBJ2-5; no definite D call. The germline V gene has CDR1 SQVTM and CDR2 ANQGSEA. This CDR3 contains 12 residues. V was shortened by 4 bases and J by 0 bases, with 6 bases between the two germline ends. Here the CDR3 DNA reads TGCAGCGTTGTTGGGAACCAAGAGACCCAGTACTTC. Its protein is CSVVGNQETQYF.